These 6 T cell receptor beta chains came from one sample sequenced in a study of T-cell memory formation after mild COVID-19. One entry per CDR3 protein, called by TCRdb with MiXCR from the 5' RACE reads. The sample shows some 340,000 distinct CDR3 sequences, 10% to 15% of them seen only once. Sequencing used PBMCs or a T cell subset sorted from them (not recorded which). The receptors here all came from a man younger than 35 who had mild COVID-19 (a few samples of this study predate the infection). Cell type and time point are not known.

The rearrangement uses TRBV9 and TRBJ2-2; tentatively, D is TRBD1 (5 bases). Trimming shortened V by 4 bases and J by 6 bases, and 16 bases separated the two germline ends. CDR3 length: 15 residues. Germline V gives CDR1 SGDLS, CDR2 YYNGEE. In DNA, the CDR3 is TGTGCCAGCAGCCCACCCCCAGGGTACCCCGGGGAGCTGTTTTTT. Its protein product is CASSPPPGYPGELFF.

A remark on this clonotype: This may be a read error: a much more frequent sequence differs by one nucleotide. The chain is built from TRBV20-1 and TRBJ2-7, with a weak D call TRBD1 (6 bases). The V gene's germline CDR1 is DFQATT and CDR2 SNEGSKA (reference sequence). Trimming shortened V by 7 bases and J by 2 bases, and 18 bases separated the two germline ends. CDR3 length: 14 residues. In DNA form, the CDR3 reads TGCAGTGATATCCCAGGGGCGTCCACCTACGAGCAGTACTTC. Protein product: CSDIPGASTYEQYF.

Ten or more counts support this clonotype. This sequence joins TRBV6-5 and TRBJ1-3, with 8 bases matching TRBD1. V was clipped by 4 bases and J by 4 bases; unmatched bases: 12. The CDR3 sequence is 17 residues long. Germline CDR1 MNHEY, CDR2 SVGAGI. The CDR3 DNA reads as TGTGCCAGCAGTTTGGCGGCAGGGGGCACTTCAGGAAACACCATATATTTT. It yields the protein CASSLAAGGTSGNTIYF.

This clonotype turned up a few times. The chain uses TRBV7-2 and TRBJ2-7; TRBD2 might be the D (6 bases). Looked up from germline, CDR1 is SGHTA and CDR2 is FQGNSA. The CDR3 sequence is 17 residues long. The V and J ends lost 5 bases and 0 bases respectively, with 20 bases between them. The CDR3 bases are TGTGCCAGCAGCCTAGGAGGGGTATGGCAGGCCTCCTACGAGCAGTACGTC. Translation gives CASSLGGVWQASYEQYV.

The J gene is TRBJ2-7, the V gene TRBV5-1; TRBD1 is a possible D gene (6 bases). Per germline, CDR1 SGHRS and CDR2 YFSETQ. CDR3 length: 15 residues. The V gene lost 0 bases and the J gene lost 0 bases, with 10 bases spanning the gap. CDR3 DNA: TGCGCCAGCAGCTTGGACAGGGAAAGCTCCTACGAGCAGTACTTC. The encoded protein is CASSLDRESSYEQYF.

This clonotype occurred a few times. The rearrangement uses TRBV30 and TRBJ1-2, with TRBD1 matching 7 bases. The CDR3 runs 12 residues. CDR1 is GTSNPN, CDR2 SVGIG, per germline (reference sequence). V trimming: 2 bases; J trimming: 4 bases; junction bases outside the gene matches: 1. The DNA for the CDR3 is TGTGCCTGGAGTCCAGGGGGCTATGGCTACACCTTC. Its protein is CAWSPGGYGYTF.